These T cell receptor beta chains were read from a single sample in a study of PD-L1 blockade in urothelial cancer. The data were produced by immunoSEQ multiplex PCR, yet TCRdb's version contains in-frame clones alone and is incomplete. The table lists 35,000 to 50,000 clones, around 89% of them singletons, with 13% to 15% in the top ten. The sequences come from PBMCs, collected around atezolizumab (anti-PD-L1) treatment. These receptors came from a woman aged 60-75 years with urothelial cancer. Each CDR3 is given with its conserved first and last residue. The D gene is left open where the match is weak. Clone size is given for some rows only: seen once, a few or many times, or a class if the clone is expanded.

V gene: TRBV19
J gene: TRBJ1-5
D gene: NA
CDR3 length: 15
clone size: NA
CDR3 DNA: TGTGCCAGTAGTATAGATCAGGGTTCGAATCAGCCCCAGCATTTT
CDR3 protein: CASSIDQGSNQPQHF

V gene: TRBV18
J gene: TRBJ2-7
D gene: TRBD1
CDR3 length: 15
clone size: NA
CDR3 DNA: TGTGCCAGCTCACGGACAGGGGGGACCCTCGGCGAGCAGTACTTC
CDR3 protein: CASSRTGGTLGEQYF

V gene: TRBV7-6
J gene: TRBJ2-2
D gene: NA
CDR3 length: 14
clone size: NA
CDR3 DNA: TGTGCCAGCAGCTTAGCGGGGGGCACCGGGGAGCTGTTTTTT
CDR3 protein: CASSLAGGTGELFF

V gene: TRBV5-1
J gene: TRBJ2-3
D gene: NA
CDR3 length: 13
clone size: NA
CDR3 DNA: TGCGCCAGCAGCCTGACAAGCACAGATACGCAGTATTTT
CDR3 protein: CASSLTSTDTQYF

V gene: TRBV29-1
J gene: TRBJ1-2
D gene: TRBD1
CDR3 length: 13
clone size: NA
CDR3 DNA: TGCAGCACAAGAGACAGGGGGCCGTGGGGCTACACCTTC
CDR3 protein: CSTRDRGPWGYTF

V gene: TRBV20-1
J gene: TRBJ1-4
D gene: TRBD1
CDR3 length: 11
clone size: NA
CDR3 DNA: TGCAGTGCAGATCACAGGGGAAAACTGTTTTTT
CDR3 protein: CSADHRGKLFF

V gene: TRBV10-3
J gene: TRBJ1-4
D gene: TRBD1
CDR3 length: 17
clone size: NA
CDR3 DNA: TGTGCCATCAGTCCCGGGACAGGGTTGGCAACTAATGAAAAACTGTTTTTT
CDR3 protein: CAISPGTGLATNEKLFF

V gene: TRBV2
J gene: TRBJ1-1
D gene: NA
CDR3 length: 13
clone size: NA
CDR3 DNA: TGTGCCAGCAAACGGGGGGGAGGCACTGAAGCTTTCTTT
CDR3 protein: CASKRGGGTEAFF

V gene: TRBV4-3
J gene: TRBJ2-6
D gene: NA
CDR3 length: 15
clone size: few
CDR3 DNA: TGCGCCAGCAGCCTTTCAGGGTTCGGGGCCAACGTCCTGACTTTC
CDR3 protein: CASSLSGFGANVLTF

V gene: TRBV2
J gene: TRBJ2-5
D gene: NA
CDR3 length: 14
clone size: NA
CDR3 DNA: TGTGCCAGCAGTGAAGGCGGGGTTTTAGAGACCCAGTACTTC
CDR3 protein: CASSEGGVLETQYF

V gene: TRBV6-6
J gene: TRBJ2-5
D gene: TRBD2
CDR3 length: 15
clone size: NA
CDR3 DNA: TGTGCCAGCAGTTATGATCCGGGGGGGGTAGAGACCCAGTACTTC
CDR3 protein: CASSYDPGGVETQYF

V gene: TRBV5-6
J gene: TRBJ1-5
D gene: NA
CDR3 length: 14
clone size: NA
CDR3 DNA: TGTGCCAGCAGCTTTGGACAGTACAATCAGCCCCAGCATTTT
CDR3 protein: CASSFGQYNQPQHF

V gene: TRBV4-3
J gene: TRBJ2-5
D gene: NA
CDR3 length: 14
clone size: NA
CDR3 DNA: TGCGCCAGCAGCCAGACTCAGGGTGTGGGGACCCAGTACTTC
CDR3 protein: CASSQTQGVGTQYF